This entry concerns a single TCR beta chain. Its antigen is still unknown. Antigen-specific CD4+ T cells were expanded (with viral peptide pools) by the ViraFEST assay ahead of sequencing. Researchers isolated CD4+ T cells once about 11 days of culture had elapsed. Negative nucleocapsid antibody tests before and after vaccination confirmed no previous SARS-CoV-2 infection. This entry comes from a study of vaccination effects on CD4 cells after COVID-19. Generated by immunoSEQ multiplex PCR, the TCRdb table keeps only in-frame clones and is missing some. The sample carries 65,000 to 85,000 clones, about 80% recorded once. The CDR3 covers 18 residues. V dropped 3 bases and J dropped 0 bases, with 17 bases sitting between them. Germline V gene sequence: CDR1 KGHDR, CDR2 SFDVKD. Broader study findings: Common cold coronavirus cross-reactivity was shown by only 1 of 255 vaccine-induced clones in healthy vaccinees.

This receptor was identified in a human donor who received a COVID-19 vaccine. The V call is TRBV24-1, the J call TRBJ1-5, with a tentative D call TRBD1 (5 bases). The specimen comprised CD4+ T cells from PBMCs cultured with SARS-CoV-2 spike peptides, sampled before COVID-19 vaccination. Written as DNA, the CDR3 is TGTGCCACCAGTGATCTGGATCCGACAGTCTATAGCAATCAGCCCCAGCATTTT. It encodes CATSDLDPTVYSNQPQHF.